The text below deals with one T cell receptor (beta chain). Its antigen remains unidentified. Each CDR3 protein gets one entry after TCRdb re-called the 5' RACE reads with MiXCR. Of approximately 290,000 distinct CDR3 sequences in the sample, approximately 19% were seen once. The sample comes from a study of T-cell memory formation after mild COVID-19. About the study: TCR clusters were largely donor specific. Whole-study results and caveats: Memory cells collected pre-infection included some clones that later responded, suggesting cross-reactive memory joined. The main location of contracting CD4+ clones was CM and EM, and that of contracting CD8+ clones was EMRA. CD4/CD8 balance characterized clones contracting day 15 to 85, and CD4+ skew characterized later expanders.

This CDR3 is built from 13 residues. Deletions cut 6 bases from V and 3 bases from J, with 12 bases between. Input material: PBMCs or a T cell subset sorted from them (not recorded which). This chain connects TRBV5-7 to TRBJ2-5; D is undetermined. TRBV5-7 is assigned to the ORF class and has an uncertain function. The clonotype originates from a man aged 18 to 35 who had mild COVID-19 (a few samples of this study predate the infection). Cell type and time point are not known. Here the CDR3 reads CASTMTAKETQYF. The DNA of the CDR3 is TGTGCCAGCACCATGACGGCTAAAGAGACCCAGTACTTC.